The source of this T cell receptor beta chain is a study of cytomegalovirus exposure and HLA in healthy donors. The data were produced by immunoSEQ multiplex PCR, yet TCRdb's version contains in-frame clones alone and is incomplete. Of 120,000 or so clones detected, 85% to 90% appear once; the ten largest clones hold approximately 1%. The V and J ends lost 4 bases and 2 bases respectively, with 15 bases between them. Germline assignment: CDR1 SGHNT and CDR2 YYREEE (reference sequence). CDR3 length: 16 residues. This chain links TRBV5-4 with TRBJ2-2, with D unresolved. Source material: PBMCs. This receptor was obtained from a woman aged 18-29 years in good health and CMV-seronegative. The CDR3 DNA sequence: TGTGCCAGCAGCATTGACGGTGCAGGAAACACCGGGGAGCTGTTTTTT. Amino acids: CASSIDGAGNTGELFF.